What follows are 27 T cell receptor beta chains derived from one specimen sequenced in a study of T cells in narcolepsy. The protocol was immunoSEQ multiplex PCR, while the TCRdb copy is restricted to in-frame clones and leaves out a portion. Of roughly 20,000 clones in the sample, 80% to 85% are singletons; the top ten hold 4% to 4.5%. Sequencing was done on a sample of memory (CD45RA-) CD4+ T cells from blood. All receptors derive from a human donor in good health.

This rearrangement joins TRBV5-1 to TRBJ1-1, with D unresolved. Germline lookup yields CDR1 SGHRS and CDR2 YFSETQ. The CDR3 extends over 13 amino acids. V dropped 1 base and J dropped 4 bases, with 8 bases sitting between them. In DNA, the CDR3 is TGCGCCAGCAGCTTGATGAGGGCCACTGAAGCTTTCTTT. Protein sequence: CASSLMRATEAFF.

This clone has only a few counts. The V gene is TRBV19, the J gene TRBJ2-6; TRBD1 matches 7 bases. Trimming at V came to 7 bases and at J to 2 bases, leaving 5 bases not matched to a gene. The CDR3 runs to 15 residues. The germline CDR1 and CDR2 sequences are LNHDA and SQIVND (reference sequence). CDR3 protein: CASNKDRAGANVLTF. In DNA, the CDR3 is TGTGCCAGTAATAAAGACAGGGCTGGGGCCAACGTCCTGACTTTC. The full variable domain, its missing parts supplied by reference TRBV19 and TRBJ2-6, is DGGITQSPKYLFRKEGQNVTLSCEQNLNHDAMYWYRQDPGQGLRLIYYSQIVNDFQKGDIAEGYSVSREKKESFPLTVTSAQKNPTAFYLCASNKDRAGANVLTFGAGSRLTVL.

The sample holds a few counts of this clone. The chain uses TRBV7-9 and TRBJ2-5, with TRBD1 matching over 8 bases. The CDR3 is made up of 13 amino acids. Germline trimming cut 6 bases from V and 3 bases from J; bases unmatched to any gene: 3. From germline, CDR1 is SEHNR and CDR2 FQNEAQ (reference sequence). CDR3 sequence (DNA): TGTGCCAGCAGACAGGGGGGAGAAGAGACCCAGTACTTC. Protein product: CASRQGGEETQYF.

The chain is built from TRBV19 and TRBJ1-5, with D unclear. The germline V gene encodes CDR1 LNHDA and CDR2 SQIVND (reference sequence). This CDR3 spans 17 amino acids. The V end lost 4 bases, the J end lost 1 base, and 17 bases lay between the germline ends. CDR3 protein: CASSRIVTDSSNQPQHF. CDR3 nucleotide sequence: TGTGCCAGTAGTAGGATTGTTACAGACTCGAGCAATCAGCCCCAGCATTTT.

V gene TRBV18 combines with J gene TRBJ2-3; 7 positions match TRBD2. The CDR3 loop spans 15 amino acids. Germline values: CDR1 KGHSH, CDR2 LQKENI. Trimming cost V 3 bases and J 0 bases; bases outside gene matches: 3. The CDR3 coding sequence is TGTGCCAGCTCACCCACAGCGGGGAGCACAGATACGCAGTATTTT. Residues: CASSPTAGSTDTQYF.

The rearrangement links TRBV5-5 to TRBJ1-1; D is perhaps TRBD1 (5 bases). V lost 4 bases to trimming and J lost 2 bases, with 9 bases between them. Germline assignment: CDR1 SGHKS and CDR2 YYEKEE (reference sequence). The CDR3 totals 13 residues. CDR3 in DNA: TGTGCCAGCAGCCCCGGACAAAACACTGAAGCTTTCTTT. Amino acids: CASSPGQNTEAFF. Together with reference TRBV5-5 and TRBJ1-1, the CDR3 gives the full variable domain: DAGVTQSPTHLIKTRGQQVTLRCSPISGHKSVSWYQQVLGQGPQFIFQYYEKEERGRGNFPDRFSARQFPNYSSELNVNALLLGDSALYLCASSPGQNTEAFFGQGTRLTVV.

J is TRBJ1-5 and V is TRBV2, with a tentative D call TRBD1 (6 bases). The CDR3 covers 16 residues. The V end was cut by 0 bases, the J end by 6 bases, with 15 bases between. Germline CDR1 reads SNHLY; CDR2 reads FYNNEI. CDR3 sequence (DNA): TGTGCCAGCAGTGAAGCAAGGGGGGGGACGGGTCAGCCCCAGCATTTT. Amino acid sequence: CASSEARGGTGQPQHF.

This clone was seen a few times. The rearrangement uses TRBV10-3 and TRBJ1-1; 8 bases fit TRBD1. Germline V gene sequence: CDR1 ENHRY, CDR2 SYGVKD. The CDR3 length is 12 residues. V trimming: 10 bases; J trimming: 3 bases; junction bases outside the gene matches: 4. The CDR3, as DNA: TGTGCCACGACAGGGGTCGACACTGAAGCTTTCTTT. It yields the protein CATTGVDTEAFF.

This sequence joins TRBV11-2 and TRBJ1-1; 8 bases fit TRBD1. V was pared by 4 bases and J by 5 bases, with 3 bases of the junction left unmatched. In germline, CDR1 is SGHAT, CDR2 FQNNGV. This CDR3 spans 13 amino acids. The CDR3 region is CASSWTGRTEAFF. The CDR3 DNA follows: TGTGCCAGCAGCTGGACAGGGAGGACTGAAGCTTTCTTT. Supplemented by reference TRBV11-2 and TRBJ1-1, the full variable domain reads EAGVAQSPRYKIIEKRQSVAFWCNPISGHATLYWYQQILGQGPKLLIQFQNNGVVDDSQLPKDRFSAERLKGVDSTLKIQPAKLEDSAVYLCASSWTGRTEAFFGQGTRLTVV.

This clone has a handful of counts. The chain links TRBV10-1 to TRBJ2-1, with D possibly TRBD1 on 7 matching bases. V lost 2 bases and J lost 6, with 11 bases in between. CDR1 is WNHNN and CDR2 is SYGVQD in the germline V gene (reference sequence). This CDR3 is built from 14 residues. The CDR3 is CASSEARGANEQFF. The CDR3, as DNA: TGCGCCAGCAGTGAGGCCAGGGGGGCCAATGAGCAGTTCTTC.

This clone has only a few counts. The rearrangement joins TRBV5-6 to TRBJ1-2; 8 nucleotides line up with TRBD1. The germline CDR1 and CDR2 sequences are SGHDT and YYEEEE. The CDR3 extends over 13 amino acids. V lost 2 bases to trimming and J lost 8 bases; unmatched junction nucleotides: 5. The CDR3 region has the DNA TGTGCCAGCAGCTTAGGACAGGGATCCGGCTACACCTTC. This codes for CASSLGQGSGYTF.

The rearrangement uses TRBV4-2 and TRBJ2-7; no reliable D call. This CDR3 spans 16 amino acids. Germline V gene sequence: CDR1 LGHNA, CDR2 YNFKEQ. V dropped 5 bases and J dropped 2 bases, with 19 bases sitting between them. The CDR3 nucleotides are TGTGCCAGCAGCTCGACGTCTGGCGGCACGGCCTACGAGCAGTACTTC. Translation gives CASSSTSGGTAYEQYF.

This clone has just a few counts. The CDR3 bases are TGTGCCAGCAGCTTAGATTCGGGAAGTGGCCAGCCCCAGCATTTT. Protein sequence: CASSLDSGSGQPQHF. The chain employs TRBV7-6 and TRBJ1-5, with D hard to call. The CDR3 loop spans 15 amino acids. V was shortened by 1 base and J by 7 bases, with 14 bases between the two germline ends. The V gene's germline CDR1 is SGHVS and CDR2 FNYEAQ.

This rearrangement joins TRBV5-1 to TRBJ1-1; TRBD1 might be the D (6 bases). V dropped 0 bases and J dropped 1 base, with 13 bases sitting between them. The CDR3 is made up of 16 amino acids. Germline V gives CDR1 SGHRS, CDR2 YFSETQ. The CDR3 nucleotides read TGCGCCAGCAGCTTGGAGTCGGGGGGCAGGAACACTGAAGCTTTCTTT. This encodes CASSLESGGRNTEAFF.

The chain couples TRBV21-1 to TRBJ1-5. TRBV21-1 corresponds to a pseudogene. There are 13 residues in the CDR3. CDR3 DNA: TGTGCCAGCAGCAAAGCAGGAGATCAGCCCCAGCATTTT. Its translation is CASSKAGDQPQHF.

This sequence joins TRBV5-6 and TRBJ1-1, with TRBD1 identical over 8 bases. This CDR3 spans 15 amino acids. Germline values: CDR1 SGHDT, CDR2 YYEEEE. With V trimmed by 0 bases and J by 9 bases, 10 bases remained unmatched. CDR3 bases: TGTGCCAGCAGCTTGGTCGGACAGGGTGGCCTTAAAGCTTTCTTT. Encoded protein: CASSLVGQGGLKAFF.

The genes are TRBV6-5 and TRBJ1-6; D gene ambiguous. The CDR3 extends over 14 amino acids. Germline V CDR1 and CDR2: MNHEY, SVGAGI. V lost 6 bases and J lost 5, with 11 bases in between. CDR3 residues: CASRYRTNNSPLHF. The CDR3 nucleotides read TGTGCCAGCAGATACAGAACGAATAATTCACCCCTCCACTTT.

The chain recombines TRBV6-6 with TRBJ2-7; the match to TRBD1 covers 7 bases. Per the germline V gene, CDR1 is MNHNY and CDR2 is SVGAGI (reference sequence). This CDR3 region has 12 residues. With 10 bases clipped from V and 3 bases from J, the junction kept 6 bases outside the gene matches. CDR3 sequence reads: CATGQDHYEQYF. The CDR3 DNA is TGTGCCACCGGACAGGACCACTACGAGCAGTACTTC.

The V and J genes are TRBV14 and TRBJ2-1; D uncertain. V shed 5 bases and J shed 10 bases, with 9 bases lying between them. CDR3 length: 11 amino acids. Germline lookup yields CDR1 SGHDN and CDR2 FVKESK. CDR3 DNA sequence: TGTGCCAGCAGCGAGGACCTCGAGCAGTTCTTC. It translates to CASSEDLEQFF.

The rearrangement uses TRBV4-3 and TRBJ1-2, with D perhaps TRBD1 (5 bases). Trimming took 1 base from V and 6 from J, leaving 24 bases between them. Germline V gene lookup returns CDR1 LGHNA and CDR2 YSLEER. The CDR3 is made up of 18 amino acids. For the CDR3, the DNA is TGCGCCAGCAGCCAAGGGCCTCACGGACAAAGATTGATGCATGGCTACACCTTC. Its translation: CASSQGPHGQRLMHGYTF.

CDR3 residues: CASSLSWEETQYF. The CDR3 coding sequence is TGTGCCAGCAGCTTGTCGTGGGAAGAGACCCAGTACTTC. This chain uses TRBV5-6 with TRBJ2-5, with unresolved D. Germline CDR1 is SGHDT and CDR2 is YYEEEE. This CDR3 has 13 amino acids. The ends were cut back, 1 base at V and 3 bases at J, with 7 bases in the middle.

This clone has a single count. This sequence joins TRBV7-9 and TRBJ1-2; possibly TRBD1 for D (5 bases). The ends were cut back, 5 bases at V and 3 bases at J, with 13 bases in the middle. The length of the CDR3 is 14 residues. Germline CDR1 SEHNR, CDR2 FQNEAQ (reference sequence). CDR3 amino acids: CASSPPGIDYGYTF. The CDR3 DNA reads as TGTGCCAGCAGCCCGCCAGGGATTGACTATGGCTACACCTTC.

Turning to this clone: The sample holds other DNA sequences that translate to the same CDR3. The CDR3 reads CASSEGRGPGEQFF. The CDR3 DNA reads as TGTGCCAGCAGTGAAGGGCGGGGGCCGGGTGAGCAGTTCTTC. J is TRBJ2-1 and V is TRBV2, with TRBD2 as a possible D gene (7 bases). Trimming left V 1 base short and J 9 bases short, with 13 bases between. CDR1 SNHLY and CDR2 FYNNEI come from the germline V gene. The CDR3 has 14 residues.

V gene TRBV13 combines with J gene TRBJ2-5; 9 bases align to TRBD2. Germline CDR1 and CDR2: PRHDT and FYEKMQ (reference sequence). The CDR3 has 17 residues. Trimming at V came to 4 bases and at J to 5 bases, leaving 14 bases not matched to a gene. The CDR3 DNA reads TGTGCCAGCAGCTCGTTAGCGGGGGACCTCCAGTCGGAGACCCAGTACTTC. Protein product: CASSSLAGDLQSETQYF.

The rearrangement uses TRBV19 and TRBJ1-4; maybe TRBD1 (5 bases). Germline V gene data show CDR1 as LNHDA and CDR2 as SQIVND (reference sequence). V was cut by 3 bases and J by 0 bases, with 14 bases left in between. The length of the CDR3 is 17 residues. CDR3 in amino acids: CASSIGARRATNEKLFF. In DNA form, the CDR3 reads TGTGCCAGTAGTATCGGGGCCAGGAGAGCAACTAATGAAAAACTGTTTTTT.

The chain joins TRBV5-4 to TRBJ1-5; D not certain. The V end was cut by 2 bases, the J end by 3 bases, with 3 bases between. The CDR3 has 12 amino acids. Germline V gene sequence: CDR1 SGHNT, CDR2 YYREEE (reference sequence). CDR3 coding DNA: TGTGCCAGCAGCTTAGACAATCAGCCCCAGCATTTT. Protein sequence: CASSLDNQPQHF.

This clone turned up a few times. The rearrangement uses TRBV6-1 and TRBJ2-5, with D possibly being TRBD2 (6 bases). Germline V CDR1 and CDR2: MNHNS, SASEGT. The CDR3 is 17 amino acids. Trimming cost V 4 bases and J 5 bases, with 23 bases left between them. The CDR3: CASSALRGLAGGETQYF. The CDR3 nucleotides are TGTGCCAGCAGTGCCCTACGAGGATTGGCCGGAGGGGAGACCCAGTACTTC.